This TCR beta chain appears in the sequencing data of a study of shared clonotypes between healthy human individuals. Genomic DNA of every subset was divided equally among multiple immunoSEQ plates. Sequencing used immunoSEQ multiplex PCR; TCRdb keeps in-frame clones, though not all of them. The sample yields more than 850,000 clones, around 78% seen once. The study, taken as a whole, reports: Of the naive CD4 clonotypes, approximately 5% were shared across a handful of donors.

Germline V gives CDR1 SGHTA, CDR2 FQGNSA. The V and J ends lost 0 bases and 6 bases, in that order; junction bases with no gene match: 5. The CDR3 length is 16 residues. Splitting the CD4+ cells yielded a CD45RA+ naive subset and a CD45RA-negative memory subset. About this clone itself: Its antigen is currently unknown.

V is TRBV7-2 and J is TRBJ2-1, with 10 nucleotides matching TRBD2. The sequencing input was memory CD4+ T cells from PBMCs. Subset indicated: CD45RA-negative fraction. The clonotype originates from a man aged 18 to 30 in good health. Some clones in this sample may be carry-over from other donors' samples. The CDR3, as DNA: TGTGCCAGCAGCTTAGCGGCTAGCGGGAGCTTCAATGAGCAGTTCTTC. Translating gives CASSLAASGSFNEQFF.